This T cell receptor (beta chain) is drawn from a study of vaccination effects on CD4 cells after COVID-19. V was pared by 4 bases and J by 8 bases, with 17 bases between. In germline, CDR1 is KGHSH, CDR2 LQKENI. The CDR3 runs 14 residues. Assay: immunoSEQ multiplex PCR; the TCRdb copy retains only in-frame clones and omits some. The sample shows approximately 66,000 clones, around 85% of them seen only once. This clone is a singleton in its sample. Its antigen is unknown. The authors isolated CD4+ T cells after around 9 days of culture. The vaccine given was either BNT162b2 or mRNA-1273, in two doses. Vaccinated participants had no history of SARS-CoV-2 infection and tested negative for nucleocapsid antibodies.

The TCR sequence derives from a human donor who received a COVID-19 vaccine. The chain has TRBV18 and TRBJ1-2; D call uncertain. Sequenced here: CD4+ T cells from PBMCs cultured without peptide, sampled after COVID-19 vaccination. CDR3: CASSRDHRGEGYTF. Written as DNA, the CDR3 is TGTGCCAGCTCACGAGACCACCGCGGGGAGGGCTACACCTTC.